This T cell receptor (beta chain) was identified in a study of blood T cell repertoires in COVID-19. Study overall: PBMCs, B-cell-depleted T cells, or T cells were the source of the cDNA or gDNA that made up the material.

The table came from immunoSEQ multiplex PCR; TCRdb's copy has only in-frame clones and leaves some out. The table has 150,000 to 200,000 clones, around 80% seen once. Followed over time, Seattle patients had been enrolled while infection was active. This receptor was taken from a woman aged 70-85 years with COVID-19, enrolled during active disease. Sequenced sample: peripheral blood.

Written as DNA, the CDR3 is TGTGCCAGGCTTACTTTGTGGGACAGGGTGGCAGATACGCAGTATTTT. Translating gives CARLTLWDRVADTQYF. The chain links TRBV21-1 to TRBJ2-3; the table's TRBD1 call for D was not verified on the DNA. TRBV21-1 is designated a pseudogene. This CDR3 comprises 16 residues.